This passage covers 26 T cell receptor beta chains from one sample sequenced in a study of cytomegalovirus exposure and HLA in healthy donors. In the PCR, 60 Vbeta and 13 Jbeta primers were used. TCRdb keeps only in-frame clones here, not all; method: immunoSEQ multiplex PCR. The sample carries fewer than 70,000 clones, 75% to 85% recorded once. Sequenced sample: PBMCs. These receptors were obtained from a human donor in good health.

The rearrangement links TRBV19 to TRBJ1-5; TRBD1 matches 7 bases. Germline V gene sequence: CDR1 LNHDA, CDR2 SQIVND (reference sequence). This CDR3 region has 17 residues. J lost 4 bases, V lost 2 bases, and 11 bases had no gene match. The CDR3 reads CASSIIRGGDENQPQHF. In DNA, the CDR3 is TGTGCCAGTAGTATAATTAGAGGGGGCGATGAAAATCAGCCCCAGCATTTT.

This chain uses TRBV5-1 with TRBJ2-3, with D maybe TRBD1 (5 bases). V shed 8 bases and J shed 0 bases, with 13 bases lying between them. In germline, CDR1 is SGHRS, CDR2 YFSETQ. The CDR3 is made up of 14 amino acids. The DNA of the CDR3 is TGCGCCAGTACAGGCCTCTCTAGCACAGATACGCAGTATTTT. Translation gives CASTGLSSTDTQYF.

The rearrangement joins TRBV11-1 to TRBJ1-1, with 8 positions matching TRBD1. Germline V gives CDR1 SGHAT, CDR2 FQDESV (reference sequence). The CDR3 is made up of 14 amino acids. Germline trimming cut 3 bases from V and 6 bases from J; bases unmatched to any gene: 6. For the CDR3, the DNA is TGTGCCAGCAGCTTGGGCAGGGGGCCGGCTGAAGCTTTCTTT. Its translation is CASSLGRGPAEAFF.

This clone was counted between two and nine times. The CDR3 loop is CASSRALAGGPEEQFF. The CDR3 DNA follows: TGCGCCAGCAGCCGTGCCCTAGCGGGGGGGCCGGAGGAGCAGTTCTTC. The rearrangement uses TRBV5-1 and TRBJ2-1; the match to TRBD2 covers 12 bases. CDR1 and CDR2 (germline): SGHRS, YFSETQ. J gave up 10 bases and V 4 bases, and 12 bases lay outside the gene matches. CDR3 length: 16 amino acids.

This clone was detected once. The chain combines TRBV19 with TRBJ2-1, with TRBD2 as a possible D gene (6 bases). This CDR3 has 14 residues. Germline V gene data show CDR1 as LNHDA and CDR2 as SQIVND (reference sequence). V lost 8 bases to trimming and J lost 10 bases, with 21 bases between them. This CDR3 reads CASGGRERDREQFF. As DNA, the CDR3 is TGTGCCAGTGGAGGGCGGGAACGAGACCGGGAGCAGTTCTTC.

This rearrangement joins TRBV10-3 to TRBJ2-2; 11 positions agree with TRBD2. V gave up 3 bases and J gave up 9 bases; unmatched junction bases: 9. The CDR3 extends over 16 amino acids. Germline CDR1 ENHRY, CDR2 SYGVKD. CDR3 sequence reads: CAISDTSGGLKWELFF. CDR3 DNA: TGTGCCATCAGTGATACTAGCGGGGGCCTAAAGTGGGAGCTGTTTTTT.

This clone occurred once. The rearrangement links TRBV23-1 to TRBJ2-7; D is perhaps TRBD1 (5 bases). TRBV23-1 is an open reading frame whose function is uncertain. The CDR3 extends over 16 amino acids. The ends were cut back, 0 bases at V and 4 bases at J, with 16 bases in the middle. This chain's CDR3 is CASSQSGQQQCYEQYF. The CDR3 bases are TGCGCCAGCAGTCAATCAGGACAACAACAGTGTTACGAGCAGTACTTC.

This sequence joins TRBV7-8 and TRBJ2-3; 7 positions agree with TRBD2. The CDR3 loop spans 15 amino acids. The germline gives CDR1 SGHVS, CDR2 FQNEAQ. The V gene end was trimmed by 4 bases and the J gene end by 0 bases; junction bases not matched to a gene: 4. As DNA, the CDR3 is TGTGCCAGCAGCTCCCAGCGGGGTAGCACAGATACGCAGTATTTT. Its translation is CASSSQRGSTDTQYF.

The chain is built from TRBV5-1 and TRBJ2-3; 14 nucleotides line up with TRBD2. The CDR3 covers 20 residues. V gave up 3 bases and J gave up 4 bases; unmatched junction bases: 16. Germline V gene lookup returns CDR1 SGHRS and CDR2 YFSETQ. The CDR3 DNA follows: TGCGCCAGCAGCTCCCCCGGGACTAGCGGGAGTTTCGGTAATCCAGATACGCAGTATTTT. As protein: CASSSPGTSGSFGNPDTQYF.

The CDR3, as DNA: TGTGCCAGCAGCCCAGGGTCGGATCAGCCCCAGCATTTT. Translating gives CASSPGSDQPQHF. The chain carries TRBV6-5 and TRBJ1-5; D is perhaps TRBD1 (5 bases). The CDR3 runs to 13 residues. V gave up 6 bases and J gave up 5 bases, with 11 bases separating them. The germline V gene encodes CDR1 MNHEY and CDR2 SVGAGI.

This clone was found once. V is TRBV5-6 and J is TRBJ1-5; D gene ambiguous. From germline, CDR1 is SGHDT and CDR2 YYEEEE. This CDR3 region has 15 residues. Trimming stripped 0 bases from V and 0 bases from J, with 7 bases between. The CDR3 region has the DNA TGTGCCAGCAGCTTGGGCCTCTATAGCAATCAGCCCCAGCATTTT. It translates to CASSLGLYSNQPQHF. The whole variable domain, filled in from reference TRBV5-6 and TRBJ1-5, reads DAGVTQSPTHLIKTRGQQVTLRCSPKSGHDTVSWYQQALGQGPQFIFQYYEEEERQRGNFPDRFSGHQFPNYSSELNVNALLLGDSALYLCASSLGLYSNQPQHFGDGTRLSIL.

The CDR3 loop is CASSQVLQVLDGYTF. In DNA form, the CDR3 reads TGTGCCAGCAGCCAAGTCCTACAGGTCTTGGATGGCTACACCTTC. The chain carries TRBV4-2 and TRBJ1-2; a possible D gene is TRBD1 (5 bases). The CDR3 loop spans 15 amino acids. Germline lookup yields CDR1 LGHNA and CDR2 YNFKEQ. The germline V and J ends were trimmed by 1 base and 6 bases, with 15 bases remaining between them.

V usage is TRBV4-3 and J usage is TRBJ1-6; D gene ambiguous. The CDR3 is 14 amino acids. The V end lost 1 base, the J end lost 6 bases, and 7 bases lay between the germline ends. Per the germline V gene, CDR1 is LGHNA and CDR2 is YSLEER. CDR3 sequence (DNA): TGCGCCAGCAGCCAAGGGCGGTTTAATTCACCCCTCCACTTT. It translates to CASSQGRFNSPLHF.

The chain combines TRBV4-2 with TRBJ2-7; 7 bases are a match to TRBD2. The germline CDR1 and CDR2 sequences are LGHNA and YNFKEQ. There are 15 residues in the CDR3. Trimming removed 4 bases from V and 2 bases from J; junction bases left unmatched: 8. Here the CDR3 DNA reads TGTGCCAGCAGCCCCTCGGCGGGAGACACCTACGAGCAGTACTTC. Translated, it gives CASSPSAGDTYEQYF.

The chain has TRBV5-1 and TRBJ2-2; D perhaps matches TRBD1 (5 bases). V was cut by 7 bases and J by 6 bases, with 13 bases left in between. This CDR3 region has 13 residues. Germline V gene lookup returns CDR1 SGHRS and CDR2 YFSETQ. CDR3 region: CASSDRWAGELFF. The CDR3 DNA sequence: TGCGCCAGCTCCGACAGATGGGCCGGGGAGCTGTTTTTT.

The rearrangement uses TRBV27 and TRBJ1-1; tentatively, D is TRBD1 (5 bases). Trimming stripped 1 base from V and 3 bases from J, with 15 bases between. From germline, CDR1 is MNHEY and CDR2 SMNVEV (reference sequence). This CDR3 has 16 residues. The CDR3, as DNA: TGTGCCAGCAGTTTATTCCGTTTGGGGGGTGACACTGAAGCTTTCTTT. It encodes CASSLFRLGGDTEAFF.

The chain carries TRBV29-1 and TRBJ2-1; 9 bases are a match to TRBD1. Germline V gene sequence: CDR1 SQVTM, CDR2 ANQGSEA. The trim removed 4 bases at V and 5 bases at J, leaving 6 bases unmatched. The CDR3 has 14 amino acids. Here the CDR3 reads CSVVSGTGNNEQFF. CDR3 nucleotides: TGCAGCGTTGTTTCCGGGACAGGGAACAATGAGCAGTTCTTC.

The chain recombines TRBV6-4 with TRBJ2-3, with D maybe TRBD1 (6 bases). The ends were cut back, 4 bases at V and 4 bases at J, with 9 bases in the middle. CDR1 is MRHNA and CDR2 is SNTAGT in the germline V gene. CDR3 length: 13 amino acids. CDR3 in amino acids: CASSGSGADTQYF. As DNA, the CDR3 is TGTGCCAGCAGTGGGTCAGGGGCAGATACGCAGTATTTT.

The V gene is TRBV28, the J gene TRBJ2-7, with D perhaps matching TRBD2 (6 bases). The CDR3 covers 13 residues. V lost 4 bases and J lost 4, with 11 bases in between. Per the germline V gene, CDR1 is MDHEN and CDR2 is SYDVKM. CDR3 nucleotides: TGTGCCAGCAGTTCCCCAGGGAGGTACGAGCAGTACTTC. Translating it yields CASSSPGRYEQYF. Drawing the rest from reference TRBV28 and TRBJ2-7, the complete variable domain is DVKVTQSSRYLVKRTGEKVFLECVQDMDHENMFWYRQDPGLGLRLIYFSYDVKMKEKGDIPEGYSVSREKKERFSLILESASTNQTSMYLCASSSPGRYEQYFGPGTRLTVT.

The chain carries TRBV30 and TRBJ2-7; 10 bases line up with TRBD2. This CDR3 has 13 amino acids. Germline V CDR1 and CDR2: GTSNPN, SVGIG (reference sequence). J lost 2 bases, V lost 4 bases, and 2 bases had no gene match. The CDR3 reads CAWKAGGPYEQYF. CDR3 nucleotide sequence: TGTGCCTGGAAAGCGGGAGGGCCCTACGAGCAGTACTTC.

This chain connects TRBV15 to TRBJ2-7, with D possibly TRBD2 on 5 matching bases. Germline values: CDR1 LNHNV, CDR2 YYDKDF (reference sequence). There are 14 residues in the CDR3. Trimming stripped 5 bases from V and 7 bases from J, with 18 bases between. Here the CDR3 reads CATSPREGSDEQYF. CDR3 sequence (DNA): TGTGCCACCAGCCCCCGAGAGGGATCGGATGAGCAGTACTTC.

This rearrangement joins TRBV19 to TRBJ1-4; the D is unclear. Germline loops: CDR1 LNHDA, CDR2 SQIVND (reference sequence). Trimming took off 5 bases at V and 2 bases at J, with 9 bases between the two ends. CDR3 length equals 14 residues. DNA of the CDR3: TGTGCCAGTAGTGTACGGAGCACTAATGAAAAACTGTTTTTT. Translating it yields CASSVRSTNEKLFF.

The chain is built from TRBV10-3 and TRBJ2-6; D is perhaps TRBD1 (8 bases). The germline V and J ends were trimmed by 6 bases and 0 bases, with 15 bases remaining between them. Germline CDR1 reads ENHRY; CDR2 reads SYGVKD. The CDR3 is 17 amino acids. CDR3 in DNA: TGTGCCATCAGAAAACAGGGGGGGAGCTCTGGGGCCAACGTCCTGACTTTC. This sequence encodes CAIRKQGGSSGANVLTF.

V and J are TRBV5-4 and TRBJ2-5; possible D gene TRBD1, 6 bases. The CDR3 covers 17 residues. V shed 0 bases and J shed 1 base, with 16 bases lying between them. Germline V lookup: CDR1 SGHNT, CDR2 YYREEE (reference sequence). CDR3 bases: TGTGCCAGCAGCTTGGTCCAGGGGATATTCGGCCAAGAGACCCAGTACTTC. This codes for CASSLVQGIFGQETQYF.

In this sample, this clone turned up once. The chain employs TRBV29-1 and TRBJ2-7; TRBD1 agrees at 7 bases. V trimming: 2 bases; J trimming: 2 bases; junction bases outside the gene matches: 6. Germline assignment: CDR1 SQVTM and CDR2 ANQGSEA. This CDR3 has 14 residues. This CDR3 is CSVEKGGAAYEQYF. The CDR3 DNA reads TGCAGCGTTGAAAAAGGGGGCGCGGCCTACGAGCAGTACTTC.

As DNA, the CDR3 is TGTGCCAGTAGTTCCAGGGGAGGGGAACGAGAGGCTTTCTTT. Translating gives CASSSRGGEREAFF. J is TRBJ1-1 and V is TRBV19; D is perhaps TRBD1 (6 bases). This CDR3 region has 14 residues. V dropped 5 bases and J dropped 11 bases, with 21 bases sitting between them. CDR1 LNHDA and CDR2 SQIVND come from the germline V gene (reference sequence).